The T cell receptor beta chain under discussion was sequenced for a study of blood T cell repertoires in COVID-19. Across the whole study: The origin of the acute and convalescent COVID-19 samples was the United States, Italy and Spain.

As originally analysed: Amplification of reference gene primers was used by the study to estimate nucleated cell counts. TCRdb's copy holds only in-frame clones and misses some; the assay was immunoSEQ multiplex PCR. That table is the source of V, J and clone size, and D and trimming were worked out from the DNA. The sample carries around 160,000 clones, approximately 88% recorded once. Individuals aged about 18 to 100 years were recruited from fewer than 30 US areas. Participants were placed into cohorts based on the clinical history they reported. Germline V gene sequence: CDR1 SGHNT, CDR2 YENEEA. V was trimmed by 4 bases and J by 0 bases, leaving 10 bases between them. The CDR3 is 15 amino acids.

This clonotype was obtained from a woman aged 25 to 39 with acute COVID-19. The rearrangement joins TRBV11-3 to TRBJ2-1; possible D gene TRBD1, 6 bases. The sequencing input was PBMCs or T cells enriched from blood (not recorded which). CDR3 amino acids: CASSSGVSSYNEQFF. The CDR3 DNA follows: TGTGCCAGCAGCTCAGGGGTGAGCTCCTACAATGAGCAGTTCTTC.